Sequencing of this TCR beta chain was carried out in a study of cytomegalovirus exposure and HLA in healthy donors. The ends were cut back, 3 bases at V and 1 base at J, with 12 bases in the middle. Germline V lookup: CDR1 KGHSH, CDR2 LQKENI. The CDR3 runs 15 residues. 60 Vbeta and 13 Jbeta primers were used in PCR. Here immunoSEQ multiplex PCR was the method, and the copy in TCRdb shows in-frame clones only, minus some. The sample has 120,000 to 150,000 clones; 79% are singletons. This clone was observed a few times. The sequencing sample was made of PBMCs. The gene calls are TRBV18 and TRBJ1-1; D ambiguous. The receptor comes from a female donor in good health and CMV-seronegative. The CDR3 sequence: CASSPRYGENTEAFF. The CDR3 region has the DNA TGTGCCAGCTCACCCCGGTACGGGGAGAACACTGAAGCTTTCTTT.